These 31 T cell receptor beta chains were sequenced from one sample in a study of Tregs in tolerant kidney transplant recipients. Libraries were prepared by immunoSEQ multiplex PCR; TCRdb keeps only in-frame clonotypes and omits some of them. This listing includes under 55,000 clones. Material: CD4+ T cells from blood, obtained before the transplant. These receptors came from a human donor who received a combined kidney and bone marrow transplant.

As to this clone: Read coverage stops 3 residues before the CDR3 terminus; the germline J gene supplies the remainder. The V gene is TRBV7-9, the J gene TRBJ1-2, with 12 bases fitting TRBD1. V lost 5 bases and J lost 4; bases outside the gene matches: 5. Germline V gene lookup returns CDR1 SEHNR and CDR2 FQNEAQ (reference sequence). This CDR3 is 15 amino acids long. The sequenced part of the CDR3 DNA is TGTGCCAGCAGCCGACCGGGACAGGGGGCCTATGGC. Translating it yields CASSRPGQGAYG. The full CDR3 reads CASSRPGQGAYGYTF.

Note on this clone: The read terminates 3 residues ahead of where the CDR3 ends, so the germline J gene completes it. The chain couples TRBV5-1 to TRBJ1-2; 8 nucleotides line up with TRBD1. The V and J ends lost 0 bases and 4 bases, in that order; junction bases with no gene match: 8. Germline V lookup: CDR1 SGHRS, CDR2 YFSETQ. CDR3 length equals 16 residues. CDR3 DNA, as far as it was read: TGCGCCAGCAGCTTGGCGTCCTCAGGGGGCTTCTATGGC. Translated: CASSLASSGGFYG. In full, the CDR3 is CASSLASSGGFYGYTF.

Comments on this clone: Sequencing ends 3 residues short of the CDR3 end; the germline J gene provides the rest. The V call is TRBV20-1, the J call TRBJ2-6; D gene uncertain. The CDR3 has 15 residues. Looked up from germline, CDR1 is DFQATT and CDR2 is SNEGSKA (reference sequence). The DNA read from the CDR3 is TGCATTGCACGGGTTCCGCTCTCTGGGGCCAACGTC. It encodes CIARVPLSGANV. In full, the CDR3 is CIARVPLSGANVLTF.

In the case of this clone: Read coverage stops 3 residues before the CDR3 terminus; the germline J gene supplies the remainder. The chain joins TRBV7-6 to TRBJ2-3; D is possibly TRBD2 (6 bases). This CDR3 spans 15 amino acids. V dropped 1 base and J dropped 4 bases, with 12 bases sitting between them. From germline, CDR1 is SGHVS and CDR2 FNYEAQ. The sequenced part of the CDR3 DNA is TGTGCCAGCAGCTTAGGTGGAGGGGAGGCAGATACG. Amino acids: CASSLGGGEADT. In full, the CDR3 is CASSLGGGEADTQYF.

In the case of this clone: The DNA is omitted, as the CDR3 cannot be located on it reliably, and the CDR3 follows TCRdb's listing. V gene TRBV6-4 combines with J gene TRBJ2-7; whether TRBD2, the table's D call, matches the DNA was not checked. CDR1 and CDR2 from the germline V gene are MRHNA and SNTAGT. The CDR3 has 12 residues if both end residues are counted. The CDR3 sequence is CASSTSAYEQYF.

As concerns this clone: The read finishes 3 residues shy of the CDR3 end, and the germline J gene is used to complete it. The V and J genes are TRBV7-6 and TRBJ2-7; 8 positions match TRBD1. The trim removed 8 bases at V and 0 bases at J, leaving 15 bases unmatched. This CDR3 comprises 17 residues. The germline V gene encodes CDR1 SGHVS and CDR2 FNYEAQ. Here the CDR3 reads CASQRLPGQGRSYEQYF. The CDR3 DNA, read in part, is TGTGCCAGCCAAAGGCTCCCAGGACAGGGTCGCTCCTACGAG.

A word on this clone: The read terminates 3 residues ahead of where the CDR3 ends, so the germline J gene completes it. The V call is TRBV11-2, the J call TRBJ2-3; 7 nucleotides match TRBD1. Germline lookup yields CDR1 SGHAT and CDR2 FQNNGV. The CDR3 consists of 13 residues. The V gene end was trimmed by 6 bases and the J gene end by 6 bases; junction bases not matched to a gene: 6. Partial CDR3 DNA: TGTGCCAGCAGACAGGGGACCAGGGATACG. Protein product: CASRQGTRDT. The CDR3 as a whole reads CASRQGTRDTQYF.

Of note for this clone: With the read ending 3 residues before the CDR3 end, the germline J gene is used to fill in that end. This chain links TRBV19 with TRBJ2-3; 8 nucleotides match TRBD2. Trimming took 6 bases from V and 0 from J; bases not matched to a gene: 20. The CDR3 runs 20 residues. Looked up from germline, CDR1 is LNHDA and CDR2 is SQIVND (reference sequence). Here the CDR3 reads CASRPLARALASGSTDTQYF. The part of the CDR3 DNA that was read is TGTGCCAGTAGACCCTTAGCCAGGGCGCTGGCTAGCGGGAGCACAGATACG.

As concerns this clone: Read coverage stops 3 residues before the CDR3 terminus; the germline J gene supplies the remainder. The J gene is TRBJ1-2, the V gene TRBV5-1; TRBD1 matches at 8 bases. The junction had 14 bases not matched to a gene; V was cut back by 0 bases and J by 4 bases. Germline CDR1 reads SGHRS; CDR2 reads YFSETQ. There are 18 residues in the CDR3. The CDR3 region is CASSLATGRGRGVYGYTF. Incomplete CDR3 DNA: TGCGCCAGCAGCTTGGCCACTGGCAGGGGGCGCGGTGTCTATGGC.

Turning to this clone: The read ends 3 residues shy of where the CDR3 ends; the end is completed using the germline J gene. The V and J genes are TRBV7-2 and TRBJ2-7, with unresolved D. Trimming shortened V by 6 bases and J by 3 bases, and 12 bases separated the two germline ends. The CDR3 totals 13 residues. Germline CDR1 is SGHTA and CDR2 is FQGNSA. The CDR3 sequence is CASSYKAIYEQYF. CDR3 bases read: TGTGCCAGCAGTTACAAGGCCATCTACGAG.

Comment on this clone: The DNA ends 3 residues before the CDR3 does, and the rest of the CDR3 is filled in from the germline J gene. The genes are TRBV7-6 and TRBJ2-5; D remains unclear. The V and J ends lost 1 base and 5 bases respectively, with 8 bases between them. CDR1 is SGHVS, CDR2 FNYEAQ, per germline. The CDR3 is 13 residues long. This chain's CDR3 is CASSLDGEETQYF. The CDR3 DNA, read in part, is TGTGCCAGCAGCTTAGACGGTGAGGAGACC.

Turning to this clone: The observed sequence ends 3 residues before the CDR3 terminus, with the missing tail filled in from the germline J gene. The V and J genes are TRBV7-8 and TRBJ2-7; tentatively, D is TRBD1 (5 bases). From germline, CDR1 is SGHVS and CDR2 FQNEAQ. This CDR3 is built from 14 residues. Trimming removed 1 base at V and 3 bases at J, with 10 bases between. The covered CDR3 bases are TGTGCCAGCAGCTTAGTAGGCAGGGACTACGAG. Protein: CASSLVGRDYE. The full CDR3 protein is CASSLVGRDYEQYF.

In the case of this clone: The read gets to within 3 residues of the CDR3 end, and the germline J gene fills in the rest. This chain joins TRBV7-9 and TRBJ2-7; D is possibly TRBD2 (6 bases). This CDR3 contains 14 residues. V was cut by 5 bases and J by 3 bases, with 14 bases left in between. Germline V gene data show CDR1 as SEHNR and CDR2 as FQNEAQ (reference sequence). CDR3 bases read: TGTGCCAGCAGCCCCCGTGGTAGCGGCTACGAG. Translation: CASSPRGSGYE. The complete CDR3 protein is CASSPRGSGYEQYF.

Comment on this clone: Read data end 3 residues before the CDR3 end; the end is taken from the germline J gene. The V and J genes are TRBV19 and TRBJ2-2; D not resolved. Germline values: CDR1 LNHDA, CDR2 SQIVND (reference sequence). The CDR3 runs to 15 residues. Trimming removed 9 bases from V and 0 bases from J, with 14 bases in between. The CDR3 DNA, read in part, is TGTGCCAGCGACGGTCGCCGGGCGAACACCGGGGAG. Translated: CASDGRRANTGE. The complete CDR3 reads CASDGRRANTGELFF.

Details on this clone: The read stops 3 residues short of the end of the CDR3; the missing end is completed from the germline J gene. The rearrangement joins TRBV6-1 to TRBJ2-2; 10 nucleotides match TRBD1. In germline, CDR1 is MNHNS, CDR2 SASEGT. This CDR3 comprises 18 residues. V shed 0 bases, J shed 0 bases, and the junction held 4 bases outside the gene matches. CDR3 region: CASSEAMTGGANTGELFF. Partial CDR3 DNA: TGTGCCAGCAGTGAAGCGATGACAGGGGGCGCGAACACCGGGGAG.

For this clone: The CDR3 extends 3 residues past the end of the read, so its final part is completed from the germline J gene. The chain links TRBV18 to TRBJ2-5; 7 bases align to TRBD2. The CDR3 covers 14 residues. The ends lost 4 bases at V and 4 bases at J; junction bases unmatched: 6. Germline lookup yields CDR1 KGHSH and CDR2 LQKENI. CDR3 bases read: TGTGCCAGCTCACGAGGACCGGGGGGAGAGACC. This translates into CASSRGPGGET. The whole CDR3 protein reads CASSRGPGGETQYF.

Regarding this clone: The observed sequence ends 3 residues before the CDR3 terminus, with the missing tail filled in from the germline J gene. The rearrangement uses TRBV18 and TRBJ2-7, with 10 bases identical to TRBD2. The CDR3 sequence is 15 residues long. J gave up 3 bases and V 6 bases, and 8 bases lay outside the gene matches. The germline V gene encodes CDR1 KGHSH and CDR2 LQKENI. The part of the CDR3 DNA that was read is TGTGCCAGCTCCCCTACTAGCGGGGATCACTACGAG. Translated, it gives CASSPTSGDHYE. The CDR3 reads in full as CASSPTSGDHYEQYF.

Details on this clone: Read data end 3 residues before the CDR3 end; the end is taken from the germline J gene. J is TRBJ1-2 and V is TRBV6-2 or TRBV6-3, with a possible D match to TRBD1 (6 bases). Trimming stripped 8 bases from V and 3 bases from J, with 13 bases between. This CDR3 region has 13 residues. Germline CDR1 and CDR2: MNHEY and SVGEGT. CDR3 DNA (partial): TGTGCCAGCCTCGACAGGACCCACTATGGC. It is translated as CASLDRTHYG. In full, the CDR3 reads CASLDRTHYGYTF.

In regard to this clone: The read ends 3 residues shy of where the CDR3 ends; the end is completed using the germline J gene. V is TRBV19 and J is TRBJ2-2; 7 bases agree with TRBD2. The CDR3 runs to 14 residues. V lost 6 bases to trimming and J lost 5 bases; unmatched junction nucleotides: 6. In germline, CDR1 is LNHDA, CDR2 SQIVND (reference sequence). Incomplete CDR3 DNA: TGTGCCAGTAGAGCGGGAATGGGGACCGGGGAG. Translated: CASRAGMGTGE. The whole CDR3 is CASRAGMGTGELFF. The full variable domain, completed using reference TRBV19 and TRBJ2-2, is DGGITQSPKYLFRKEGQNVTLSCEQNLNHDAMYWYRQDPGQGLRLIYYSQIVNDFQKGDIAEGYSVSREKKESFPLTVTSAQKNPTAFYLCASRAGMGTGELFFGEGSRLTVL.

Comments on this clone: Coverage ceases 3 residues before the CDR3 finishes, and the germline J gene fills in the end. The chain joins TRBV19 to TRBJ1-6; 8 bases map to TRBD1. Germline values: CDR1 LNHDA, CDR2 SQIVND (reference sequence). V lost 5 bases to trimming and J lost 6 bases; unmatched junction nucleotides: 6. The CDR3 spans 15 residues. Incomplete CDR3 DNA: TGTGCCAGTAGTTCCCTGGGACAGGCTAATTCACCC. This gives the protein CASSSLGQANSP. The complete CDR3 protein is CASSSLGQANSPLHF.

A note on this clone: The read gets to within 3 residues of the CDR3 end, and the germline J gene fills in the rest. The genes are TRBV5-1 and TRBJ1-1; no clear D gene. CDR1 SGHRS and CDR2 YFSETQ come from the germline V gene. Trimming pared 4 bases from V and 1 base from J, leaving 11 bases between. The CDR3 totals 14 residues. The CDR3: CASSQAGGNTEAFF. The part of the CDR3 DNA that was read is TGCGCCAGCAGCCAGGCGGGTGGGAACACTGAA.

With respect to this clone: The read finishes 3 residues shy of the CDR3 end, and the germline J gene is used to complete it. This chain links TRBV5-6 with TRBJ1-3, with D possibly TRBD1 on 5 matching bases. CDR1 SGHDT and CDR2 YYEEEE come from the germline V gene. The CDR3 is made up of 14 amino acids. Between the trimmed V and J ends, which lost 4 bases and 2 bases, there was a span of 10 bases. The CDR3 protein is CASSPTGAGNTIYF. The sequenced CDR3 bases are TGTGCCAGCAGCCCCACGGGGGCTGGAAACACC.

Of note for this clone: The read is 3 residues too short to cover the CDR3 end, so that end is filled in from the germline J gene. The V call is TRBV11-2, the J call TRBJ1-1; D is unclear. Trimming removed 3 bases at V and 2 bases at J, with 7 bases between. Germline lookup yields CDR1 SGHAT and CDR2 FQNNGV. The CDR3 contains 13 residues. The sequenced CDR3 bases are TGTGCCAGCAGCTTTCGGGGAAACACTGAA. This translates into CASSFRGNTE. The complete CDR3 sequence is CASSFRGNTEAFF.

For this clone: The observed sequence ends 3 residues before the CDR3 terminus, with the missing tail filled in from the germline J gene. The chain links TRBV19 to TRBJ2-3, with 14 bases matching TRBD2. Trimming at V came to 6 bases and at J to 5 bases, leaving 7 bases not matched to a gene. The germline V gene encodes CDR1 LNHDA and CDR2 SQIVND (reference sequence). The CDR3 sequence is 16 residues long. The CDR3 loop is CASSPGLAGVGDTQYF. The covered CDR3 bases are TGTGCCAGTAGCCCGGGACTAGCGGGAGTTGGAGATACG.

On this clone itself: The read terminates 3 residues before the CDR3 end, so the remaining end is supplied by the germline J gene. J is TRBJ1-4 and V is TRBV2, with 7 positions matching TRBD1. V was pared by 5 bases and J by 8 bases, with 8 bases of the junction left unmatched. The CDR3 covers 14 residues. The germline gives CDR1 SNHLY, CDR2 FYNNEI. The chain's CDR3 is CASSLTGPSEKLFF. CDR3 DNA, as far as it was read: TGTGCCAGCAGTCTGACAGGGCCTTCGGAAAAA. The full variable domain, rest sourced from reference TRBV2 and TRBJ1-4, is EPEVTQTPSHQVTQMGQEVILRCVPISNHLYFYWYRQILGQKVEFLVSFYNNEISEKSEIFDDQFSVERPDGSNFTLKIRSTKLEDSAMYFCASSLTGPSEKLFFGSGTQLSVL.

Regarding this clone: With the read ending 3 residues before the CDR3 end, the germline J gene is used to fill in that end. The J gene is TRBJ1-2, the V gene TRBV7-2, with D perhaps matching TRBD1 (6 bases). This CDR3 spans 15 amino acids. The V end lost 5 bases, the J end lost 0 bases, and 13 bases lay between the germline ends. Germline CDR1 reads SGHTA; CDR2 reads FQGNSA. The CDR3 reads CASSPYRESNYGYTF. The CDR3 DNA, read in part, is TGTGCCAGCAGCCCCTACAGGGAGTCTAACTATGGC.

Comments on this clone: The CDR3 end lies 3 residues beyond the end of the read and is filled in from the germline J gene. This rearrangement joins TRBV7-6 to TRBJ1-2, with 12 positions matching TRBD1. CDR1 and CDR2 from the germline V gene are SGHVS and FNYEAQ. This CDR3 is 14 amino acids long. The CDR3 bases that were read are TGTGCCAGCAGCTTGGGACAGGGGGCAGGGGGC. Its protein product is CASSLGQGAGG. The whole CDR3 is CASSLGQGAGGYTF.

A word on this clone: Sequencing ends 3 residues short of the CDR3 end; the germline J gene provides the rest. V gene TRBV29-1 combines with J gene TRBJ2-7; TRBD2 might be the D (5 bases). Germline V CDR1 and CDR2: SQVTM, ANQGSEA. This CDR3 is built from 13 residues. Trimming shortened V by 1 base and J by 4 bases, and 11 bases separated the two germline ends. The sequenced part of the CDR3 DNA is TGCAGCGTTGAAGTGTCCGGGGATTACGAG. It specifies CSVEVSGDYE. The entire CDR3 reads CSVEVSGDYEQYF.

Comment on this clone: The read halts 3 residues ahead of the CDR3 end, with the missing end drawn from the germline J gene. This specimen includes other DNA sequences encoding the same CDR3. The chain recombines TRBV19 with TRBJ1-2; no definite D call. Trimming took off 6 bases at V and 2 bases at J, with 10 bases between the two ends. This CDR3 contains 13 residues. Germline assignment: CDR1 LNHDA and CDR2 SQIVND (reference sequence). CDR3 region: CASSRTGNYGYTF. CDR3 DNA, as far as it was read: TGTGCCAGTAGCCGGACGGGGAACTATGGC.

About this clone: The CDR3 end is not reached by the read, which stops 3 residues before it; the germline J gene fills it in. This chain joins TRBV10-3 and TRBJ2-3, with 10 bases that match TRBD2. The CDR3 covers 16 residues. Germline CDR1 reads ENHRY; CDR2 reads SYGVKD. J was trimmed by 1 base and V by 7 bases; bases with no gene match: 8. CDR3 sequence reads: CAITSLTSGGTDTQYF. The CDR3 bases that were read are TGTGCCATCACCTCCCTCACTAGCGGGGGCACAGATACG.

Of note for this clone: The read gets to within 3 residues of the CDR3 end, and the germline J gene fills in the rest. This chain joins TRBV19 and TRBJ2-2; 10 bases are a match to TRBD1. The CDR3 consists of 14 residues. The germline gives CDR1 LNHDA, CDR2 SQIVND (reference sequence). The V segment lost 9 bases and the J segment 5 bases; nucleotides outside the gene matches: 6. The CDR3 loop is CASRDRGVTGELFF. CDR3 bases read: TGTGCCAGCAGGGACAGGGGTGTGACCGGGGAG.